The rows below give T cell receptor beta chains drawn from one sample of a study of response to subunit inactivated influenza vaccine. TCRdb reprocessed the RT-PCR reads with MiXCR, giving one entry per CDR3 protein. This table holds about 650,000 distinct CDR3 sequences, about a sixth found once. Here the sequenced sample was PBMCs from blood, taken approximately 12 days after vaccination. These TCRs come from a man aged 50 or older who received an inactivated influenza vaccine. The CDR3 runs from the conserved cysteine through the conserved F or W. D genes are given only for firm matches. Where a row states a size, it is once, few, many or the class of an expanded clone; other rows omit it.

v_call,clone_size,d_call,j_call,cdr3_nt,cdr3_aa
TRBV14,few,-,TRBJ2-5,TGTGCCAGCAGCCAATTGAAGCCACACGGGGAGACCCAGTACTTC,CASSQLKPHGETQYF
TRBV20-1,-,-,TRBJ2-1,TGCAGTGCAAATCCTCATAGACGGAACAATGAGCAGTTCTTC,CSANPHRRNNEQFF
TRBV6-2/TRBV6-3,few,-,TRBJ2-4,TGTGCCAGCAGTTACTCTTGGACGCTAGCCAAAAACATTCAGTACTTC,CASSYSWTLAKNIQYF
TRBV4-3,-,-,TRBJ2-2,TGCGCCAGCAGCCAGGCTACAAGGAACACCGGGGAGCTGTTTTTT,CASSQATRNTGELFF
TRBV14,few,TRBD1,TRBJ2-2,TGTGCCAGCAGCCAAGTCTGGGACAGGGCAACCGGGGAGCTGTTTTTT,CASSQVWDRATGELFF
TRBV20-1,few,TRBD1,TRBJ2-2,TGCAGTGCTACCAACCCAGGGGGCTGGTCCGGGGAGCTGTTTTTT,CSATNPGGWSGELFF
TRBV7-2,-,TRBD2,TRBJ2-1,TGTGCCAGCAGCTTAGTTCTAGCGGGGGGGCCGTCCTTC,CASSLVLAGGPSF
TRBV5-1,few,-,TRBJ2-7,TGCGCCAGCAGCTTGGTTGTCAGGGAACCCTACGAGCAGTACTTC,CASSLVVREPYEQYF
TRBV20-1,few,-,TRBJ1-5,TGCAGTGCTAGGGGCCTGCCCAATCAGCCCCAGCATTTT,CSARGLPNQPQHF
TRBV20-1,-,TRBD2,TRBJ2-3,TGCAGTGCTATAGCGGGGGGGCTTGGCACAGATACGCAGTATTTT,CSAIAGGLGTDTQYF
TRBV20-1,few,-,TRBJ2-1,TGCAGTGCTAGAGATCCGAGAGACAATGAGCAGTTCTTC,CSARDPRDNEQFF
TRBV12-3/TRBV12-4,-,-,TRBJ1-2,TGTGCCAGCAAACAGAGGGACTATGGCTACACCTTC,CASKQRDYGYTF
TRBV11-2,many,TRBD2,TRBJ2-7,TGTGCCAGCAGTTTGATTCTAGCGGGGACCAGCTACGAGCAGTACTTC,CASSLILAGTSYEQYF
TRBV12-3/TRBV12-4,few,TRBD1,TRBJ1-1,TGTGCCAGCAGCCTCAGACAGGGCATAATGAACACTGAAGCTTTCTTT,CASSLRQGIMNTEAFF
TRBV10-2,-,-,TRBJ1-4,TGCGCCAGCAGTGAACTGGAAAAACTGTTTTTT,CASSELEKLFF
TRBV28,-,-,TRBJ1-2,TGTGCCAGCAGTTTTTCAGGGGCCTATGGCTACACCTTC,CASSFSGAYGYTF
TRBV5-6,few,TRBD1,TRBJ2-4,TGTGCCAGCAAACGACAGGGGTCCAAAAACATTCAGTACTTC,CASKRQGSKNIQYF
TRBV4-3,many,-,TRBJ2-3,TGCGCCAGCAGCCAAGATAGTCAAGTATCTACGCAGTATTTT,CASSQDSQVSTQYF
TRBV6-5,few,-,TRBJ2-7,TGTGCCAGCAGTTACTCCGCCGCTGGGTCCTACGAGCAGTACTTC,CASSYSAAGSYEQYF
TRBV12-3/TRBV12-4,-,-,TRBJ1-5,TGTGCCAGCAGTTTAGCGCTGAACAGGGACCACAATCAGCCCCAGCATTTT,CASSLALNRDHNQPQHF
TRBV7-2,-,TRBD1,TRBJ1-2,TGTGCCAGCAGCTTAATCCCAGGGGGCGGAGGCTACACCTTC,CASSLIPGGGGYTF
TRBV6-2/TRBV6-3,-,-,TRBJ2-7,TGTGCCAGCAGTTACCCCAAGGGCCCCCCCTACGAGCAGTACTTC,CASSYPKGPPYEQYF
TRBV29-1,many,-,TRBJ2-6,TGCAGCGTTGGGCAGGGGAGCTCTGGGGCCAACGTCCTGACTTTC,CSVGQGSSGANVLTF
TRBV7-2,few,TRBD1,TRBJ2-3,TGTGCCAGCAGCTTTACCGGGACAGGGGCAGATACGCAGTATTTT,CASSFTGTGADTQYF
TRBV4-1,few,-,TRBJ2-3,TGCGCCAGCAGCCGAGGACCGATCACAGATACGCAGTATTTT,CASSRGPITDTQYF
TRBV29-1,-,-,TRBJ2-7,TGCAGCGTTTTGGGGGCACAGTCCCCATACGAGCAGTACTTC,CSVLGAQSPYEQYF
TRBV6-2/TRBV6-3,few,TRBD1,TRBJ1-5,TGTGCCAGCAGCGACAGGGGGATAGGCAATCAGCCCCAGCATTTT,CASSDRGIGNQPQHF
TRBV2,few,TRBD2,TRBJ2-2,TGTGCCAGCAGTGAAGTGGCGACTAGCAGTGGCGGGGAGCTGTTTTTT,CASSEVATSSGGELFF
TRBV29-1,-,TRBD1,TRBJ2-7,TGCAGCGGCGAAACAGGGGTCGAGCAGTACTTC,CSGETGVEQYF
TRBV3-1,few,-,TRBJ2-2,TGTGCCAGCAGCCAAGATATCAACACCGGGGAGCTGTTTTTT,CASSQDINTGELFF
TRBV20-1,many,-,TRBJ2-3,TGCAGTGCTAGAGGAGGAGGGGGGGGTGGTTTCACAGATACGCAGTATTTT,CSARGGGGGGFTDTQYF
TRBV5-5,-,-,TRBJ1-4,TGTGCCAGCAGCTGGGGGGGGGCAAGAGAAAAACTGTTTTTT,CASSWGGAREKLFF